This TCR beta chain stems from a study of metastatic and nonmetastatic thyroid tumors. Patients had received no treatment of any kind before thyroid surgery. Germline loops: CDR1 MNHNS, CDR2 SASEGT. This CDR3 is 14 amino acids long. V lost 2 bases and J lost 5, with 12 bases in between. TCRdb re-called clones from the PCR reads using MiXCR. The top ten clones hold about 4.8% of a sample with 9,500 or so clones, roughly 30% of them seen once. By its share, this clone is medium-sized. Sequences were obtained from tumor tissue. The receptor was isolated from a female donor with papillary thyroid cancer or a benign thyroid nodule (not recorded which). Some clones in this sample may be carry-over from other donors' samples. J is TRBJ1-2 and V is TRBV6-1, with TRBD1 as a possible D gene (6 bases). This CDR3 is CASSEIGGGYGYTF. As DNA, the CDR3 is TGTGCCAGCAGTGAAATTGGAGGGGGGTATGGCTACACCTTC.